The 9 T cell receptor beta chains below were found in one sample sequenced in a study of a mutant IDH1 vaccine in newly diagnosed glioma. The time point here: week 35, safety follow-up. Mutant IDH1 20-mer peptide, at 300 ug, made up each vaccine dose, with topical imiquimod. These receptors are not linked to any known antigen. Produced via immunoSEQ multiplex PCR; TCRdb's table is partial and in-frame only. The sample consists of about 68,000 clones, roughly 83% of them appearing once. The input for sequencing was PBMCs, taken from a glioma patient whose treatment included an IDH1 peptide vaccine. The receptors were sampled from a man aged 18 to 29 with glioma.

The genes are TRBV7-8 and TRBJ1-6; perhaps TRBD1 as D (5 bases). Germline-derived CDR1 and CDR2 are SGHVS and FQNEAQ. V was cut by 5 bases and J by 7 bases, with 12 bases left in between. The CDR3 spans 14 residues. CDR3 sequence (DNA): TGTGCCAGCAGCCACCCAGGGTGGAATTCACCCCTCCACTTT. This gives the protein CASSHPGWNSPLHF.

V gene TRBV18 combines with J gene TRBJ2-2; D unclear. V lost 2 bases and J 3 bases, leaving 10 bases between the germline ends. The CDR3 has 15 amino acids. The germline V gene encodes CDR1 KGHSH and CDR2 LQKENI. The CDR3 coding sequence is TGTGCCAGCTCACCAGTTAATAGGTACACCGGGGAGCTGTTTTTT. This translates into CASSPVNRYTGELFF.

A single count supports this clone. This chain links TRBV6-6 with TRBJ1-5, with D perhaps TRBD1 (5 bases). CDR3 length: 15 amino acids. Germline V lookup: CDR1 MNHNY, CDR2 SVGAGI (reference sequence). The germline V and J ends were trimmed by 3 bases and 4 bases, with 13 bases remaining between them. The CDR3 DNA sequence: TGTGCCAGCAGTTATCCAGGGCGAAAAAATCAGCCCCAGCATTTT. Amino acid sequence: CASSYPGRKNQPQHF.

CDR3 protein: CASSLVASASYEQYF. In DNA, the CDR3 is TGTGCCAGCAGCTTAGTTGCTAGCGCTTCCTACGAGCAGTACTTC. The chain uses TRBV7-9 and TRBJ2-7; possibly TRBD2 for D (6 bases). V was pared by 1 base and J by 1 base, with 11 bases between. Germline V lookup: CDR1 SEHNR, CDR2 FQNEAQ (reference sequence). CDR3 length equals 15 residues.

The CDR3 nucleotides are TGTGCCAGCAGCCACGGACAGGGGGACAATCAGCCCCAGCATTTT. Encoded protein: CASSHGQGDNQPQHF. The rearrangement links TRBV5-6 to TRBJ1-5; 10 bases are shared with TRBD1. The CDR3 totals 15 residues. Germline CDR1 SGHDT, CDR2 YYEEEE. V shed 4 bases and J 3 bases; nucleotides not matched to a gene: 4.

The rearrangement joins TRBV28 to TRBJ1-4; D may be TRBD1 (6 bases). V was trimmed by 5 bases and J by 4 bases, leaving 14 bases between them. CDR1 is MDHEN and CDR2 is SYDVKM in the germline V gene. This CDR3 has 15 amino acids. DNA for the CDR3: TGTGCCAGCAGTCCTCGAGGACAGAGTAATGAAAAACTGTTTTTT. Translating gives CASSPRGQSNEKLFF.

This clone was counted only a few times. The rearrangement links TRBV7-6 to TRBJ1-4, with D hard to call. Trimming pared 6 bases from V and 8 bases from J, leaving 19 bases between. The CDR3 loop spans 15 amino acids. Looked up from germline, CDR1 is SGHVS and CDR2 is FNYEAQ. CDR3 DNA: TGTGCCAGCAGTCCGAGGTCTCACTCGGTGGAAAAACTGTTTTTT. It is translated as CASSPRSHSVEKLFF.

This chain links TRBV28 with TRBJ1-1, with D possibly matching TRBD1 (6 bases). V dropped 5 bases and J dropped 2 bases, with 12 bases sitting between them. CDR3 length: 14 residues. The germline gives CDR1 MDHEN, CDR2 SYDVKM. CDR3 amino acids: CASSPGQSNTEAFF. The CDR3 region has the DNA TGTGCCAGCAGTCCAGGACAGTCTAACACTGAAGCTTTCTTT.

The CDR3 protein is CASPIGNYGYTF. The DNA of the CDR3 is TGTGCCAGCCCCATAGGGAACTATGGCTACACCTTC. This chain links TRBV2 with TRBJ1-2, with D hard to call. Trimming removed 8 bases from V and 2 bases from J, with 9 bases in between. Germline V CDR1 and CDR2: SNHLY, FYNNEI. The CDR3 contains 12 residues.